Sequencing of this TCR beta chain was carried out in a study of Ad26.COV2.S vaccination and SARS-CoV-2 variants. Overall study findings and caveats: Vaccine recipients and placebo recipients showed similar non-spike TCR breadth. Possible underestimation of total T cell responses by the TCR breadth and depth analyses was noted.

The treatment is: 15 to 20 received Ad26.COV2.S at low or high dose, single or two shots; 5 received placebo; per-sample allocation not given. Specimen acquisition occurred on day 63 following the initial vaccine or placebo injection. The CDR3 is 15 residues long. Germline-derived CDR1 and CDR2 are LGHDT and YNNKEL (reference sequence). Unmatched junction bases numbered 6, after V lost 1 base and J lost 5 bases. TCRdb keeps only in-frame clones here, not all; method: immunoSEQ multiplex PCR. The sample consists of more than 300,000 clones, more than 70% of them appearing once. About this clone: The antigen is undetermined.

The source was peripheral blood, collected in a trial of Ad26.COV2.S vaccine versus placebo. J is TRBJ2-7 and V is TRBV3-1 (or the pseudogene TRBV3-2); the match to TRBD1 covers 9 bases. The receptor comes from a person aged 18 to 59 who received the Ad26.COV2.S COVID-19 vaccine or a placebo. The CDR3 sequence is CASSQVQGAGHEQYF. CDR3 DNA: TGTGCCAGCAGCCAAGTACAGGGGGCGGGTCACGAGCAGTACTTC.